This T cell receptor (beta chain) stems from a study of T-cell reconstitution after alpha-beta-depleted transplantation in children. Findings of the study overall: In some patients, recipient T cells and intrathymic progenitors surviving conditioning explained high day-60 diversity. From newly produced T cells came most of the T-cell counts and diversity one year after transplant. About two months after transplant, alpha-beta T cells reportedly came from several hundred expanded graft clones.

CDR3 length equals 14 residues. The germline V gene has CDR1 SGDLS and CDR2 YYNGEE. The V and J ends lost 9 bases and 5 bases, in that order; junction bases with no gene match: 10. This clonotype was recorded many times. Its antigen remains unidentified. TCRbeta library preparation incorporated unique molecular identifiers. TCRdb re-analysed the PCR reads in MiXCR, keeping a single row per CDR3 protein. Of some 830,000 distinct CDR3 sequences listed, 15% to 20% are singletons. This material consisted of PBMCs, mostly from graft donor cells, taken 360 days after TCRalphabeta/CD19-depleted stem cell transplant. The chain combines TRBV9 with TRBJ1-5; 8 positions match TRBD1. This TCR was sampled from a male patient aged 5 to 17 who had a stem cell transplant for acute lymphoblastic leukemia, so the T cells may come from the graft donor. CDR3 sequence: CAKDGQGLDQPQHF. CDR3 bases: TGTGCCAAGGATGGACAGGGCTTGGATCAGCCCCAGCATTTT.